Below are 10 T cell receptor beta chains sequenced from a single sample in a study of blood T cell repertoires in COVID-19. Profiling relied on immunoSEQ multiplex PCR, and the TCRdb table lists in-frame clones only, not all of them. The sample contains some 200,000 clones, roughly 80% of which appear only once. Material: PBMCs or T cells enriched from blood (not recorded which). The receptors shown here come from a woman aged 45-65 years who had recovered from COVID-19.

The rearrangement uses TRBV2 and TRBJ1-5; possible D gene TRBD1, 5 bases. The V gene's germline CDR1 is SNHLY and CDR2 FYNNEI. The CDR3 is 12 amino acids. Trimming removed 4 bases at V and 7 bases at J, with 8 bases between. CDR3 bases: TGTGCCAGCAGTGCAGGGTACCAGCCCCAGCATTTT. Its translation: CASSAGYQPQHF.

The V call is TRBV5-4, the J call TRBJ2-7; 8 bases line up with TRBD1. V gave up 3 bases and J gave up 3 bases; unmatched junction bases: 5. Germline-derived CDR1 and CDR2 are SGHNT and YYREEE (reference sequence). The CDR3 consists of 14 residues. In DNA, the CDR3 is TGTGCCAGCAGCTATGGACAGGGTGTCTACGAGCAGTACTTC. Protein: CASSYGQGVYEQYF.

This clone was observed a handful of times. The CDR3, as DNA: TGTGCCATCAGCCCAGGGACAGGGGATCAAGAGACCCAGTACTTC. Amino acid sequence: CAISPGTGDQETQYF. The chain is built from TRBV10-3 and TRBJ2-5; 10 nucleotides line up with TRBD1. Trimming at V came to 6 bases and at J to 2 bases, leaving 6 bases not matched to a gene. The length of the CDR3 is 15 residues. Germline V gene sequence: CDR1 ENHRY, CDR2 SYGVKD.

The CDR3 loop is CASSVGVGSYEQYF. CDR3 DNA sequence: TGTGCCAGCAGCGTAGGTGTAGGGAGCTACGAGCAGTACTTC. The chain employs TRBV9 and TRBJ2-7, with D maybe TRBD2 (5 bases). Germline assignment: CDR1 SGDLS and CDR2 YYNGEE. CDR3 size: 14 residues. V was trimmed by 0 bases and J by 3 bases, leaving 10 bases between them.

The rearrangement joins TRBV19 to TRBJ1-6; TRBD1 aligns across 11 bases. Looked up from germline, CDR1 is LNHDA and CDR2 is SQIVND (reference sequence). Trimming took 3 bases from V and 7 from J; bases not matched to a gene: 5. There are 16 residues in the CDR3. CDR3 loop: CASSIWDRGWNSPLHF. The CDR3, as DNA: TGTGCCAGTAGTATCTGGGACAGGGGGTGGAATTCACCCCTCCACTTT.

This clone was seen only a few times. Here the CDR3 DNA reads TGTGCCATCAGTCAGACAGGGCCGGGCCCCGTCCTGACTTTC. It is translated as CAISQTGPGPVLTF. This chain links TRBV10-3 with TRBJ2-6, with 7 nucleotides matching TRBD1. V shed 5 bases, J shed 12 bases, and the junction held 10 bases outside the gene matches. Germline values: CDR1 ENHRY, CDR2 SYGVKD. This CDR3 has 14 amino acids.

This chain links TRBV7-8 with TRBJ2-1; 7 nucleotides match TRBD2. V trimming: 5 bases; J trimming: 4 bases; junction bases outside the gene matches: 8. Germline values: CDR1 SGHVS, CDR2 FQNEAQ. This CDR3 is built from 15 residues. The CDR3 is CASSTRESSYNEQFF. CDR3 sequence (DNA): TGTGCCAGCAGCACGCGGGAGTCCTCGTACAATGAGCAGTTCTTC.

This chain connects TRBV24-1 to TRBJ2-5, with 9 bases matching TRBD2. Germline V gene data show CDR1 as KGHDR and CDR2 as SFDVKD. With V trimmed by 9 bases and J by 5 bases, 9 bases remained unmatched. CDR3 length equals 14 residues. This CDR3 is CATAPSGNLETQYF. CDR3 nucleotide sequence: TGTGCCACCGCGCCTAGCGGGAATTTGGAGACCCAGTACTTC.

This clone was counted a few times. The chain links TRBV7-2 to TRBJ1-5; D call uncertain. The CDR3 spans 14 residues. V lost 5 bases to trimming and J lost 2 bases, with 10 bases between them. Germline assignment: CDR1 SGHTA and CDR2 FQGNSA. This CDR3 reads CASSGREGNQPQHF. The CDR3 region has the DNA TGTGCCAGCAGCGGAAGGGAGGGCAATCAGCCCCAGCATTTT.

For this clone: This sample also contains other DNA sequences that code for the same CDR3. The chain combines TRBV5-1 with TRBJ2-2, with D possibly being TRBD1 (6 bases). CDR1 and CDR2 from the germline V gene are SGHRS and YFSETQ. Trimming shortened V by 4 bases and J by 2 bases, and 9 bases separated the two germline ends. CDR3 size: 14 residues. This chain's CDR3 is CASSPTGNTGELFF. The DNA for the CDR3 is TGCGCCAGCAGCCCGACAGGAAACACCGGGGAGCTGTTTTTT.